Listed below are T cell receptor beta chains from one sample, sequenced in a study of shared clonotypes between healthy human individuals. Some clones are missing from TCRdb's copy, which holds only in-frame ones; the method was immunoSEQ multiplex PCR. The top ten hold 24% of the sample, which has approximately 720,000 clones, about 90% seen once. Specimen: naive CD8+ T cells sorted from blood. The receptors come from a man younger than 40 in good health. Each CDR3 is given with its conserved first and last residue. The D gene is left open where the match is weak. Clone size is shown for a subset of rows, as once, few, many or a class of expanded clone.

NA	NA	TRBV10-3	TRBJ2-1	CAISDFGTSIYNEQFF	TGTGCCATCAGTGACTTCGGGACGTCCATATACAATGAGCAGTTCTTC
NA	TRBD1	TRBV25-1	TRBJ2-7	CASSAGQGYEQYF	TGTGCCAGCAGTGCGGGACAGGGGTACGAGCAGTACTTC
once	TRBD2	TRBV29-1	TRBJ2-7	CSVVAGVSSYEQYF	TGCAGCGTTGTAGCGGGTGTTAGCTCCTACGAGCAGTACTTC
NA	NA	TRBV6-4	TRBJ1-5	CASSDPDRLSNQPQHF	TGTGCCAGCAGTGACCCGGACAGACTTAGCAATCAGCCCCAGCATTTT
once	NA	TRBV13	TRBJ2-7	CASSFSGEAQYEQYF	TGTGCCAGCAGCTTTTCAGGGGAGGCCCAATACGAGCAGTACTTC
NA	TRBD2	TRBV30	TRBJ2-1	CVSEPAGKSYNEQFF	TGTGTCTCCGAGCCAGCGGGAAAAAGCTACAATGAGCAGTTCTTC
NA	NA	TRBV5-1	TRBJ2-1	CASSFRGFNEQFF	TGCGCCAGCAGCTTTCGTGGGTTCAATGAGCAGTTCTTC
NA	NA	TRBV21-1	TRBJ2-7	CASSKERSYRRKSSYEQYF	TGTGCCAGCAGCAAAGAGCGGTCCTACAGGCGGAAAAGCTCCTACGAGCAGTACTTC
NA	NA	TRBV5-1	TRBJ2-7	CASTSSSSYEQYF	TGCGCCAGCACTTCTAGTAGCTCCTACGAGCAGTACTTC
NA	NA	TRBV13	TRBJ2-5	CASSGVGETQYF	TGTGCCAGCAGCGGGGTGGGAGAGACCCAGTACTTC
NA	TRBD1	TRBV5-8	TRBJ1-2	CASSLLGRTGTYGYTF	TGTGCCAGCAGCTTGTTGGGGAGGACAGGGACCTATGGCTACACCTTC
NA	TRBD1	TRBV28	TRBJ1-1	CASSLWAGGTEAFF	TGTGCCAGCAGTTTATGGGCAGGGGGAACTGAAGCTTTCTTT
few	NA	TRBV7-9	TRBJ1-4	CASSTSVGTNEKLFF	TGTGCCAGCAGCACCTCGGTAGGGACTAATGAAAAACTGTTTTTT
NA	NA	TRBV11-3	TRBJ2-2	CASSPGTQNTGELFF	TGTGCCAGCAGCCCCGGGACTCAGAACACCGGGGAGCTGTTTTTT
NA	TRBD1	TRBV7-9	TRBJ2-7	CASSFRDSPYEQYF	TGTGCCAGCAGCTTCCGGGACAGCCCCTACGAGCAGTACTTC
NA	TRBD2	TRBV5-4	TRBJ2-5	CASSPDGGLQETQYF	TGTGCCAGCAGCCCGGACGGGGGGTTACAAGAGACCCAGTACTTC
NA	NA	TRBV28	TRBJ2-5	CASSLTSQAIQETQYF	TGTGCCAGCAGTTTAACGTCTCAGGCGATCCAAGAGACCCAGTACTTC
NA	TRBD2	TRBV6-5	TRBJ2-7	CASSPGLVELYEQYF	TGTGCCAGCAGTCCGGGACTAGTGGAGCTTTACGAGCAGTACTTC
once	NA	TRBV29-1	TRBJ2-7	CSVEIQGYEQYF	TGCAGCGTTGAAATACAGGGCTACGAGCAGTACTTC